Listed below are T cell receptor beta chains from one sample, sequenced in a study of technical replicates of blood from a few donors. Generated by immunoSEQ multiplex PCR, the TCRdb table keeps only in-frame clones and is missing some. The sample lists 85,000 to 100,000 clones, 95% occurring once. Material for sequencing was T cells isolated from PBMCs. These receptors all come from a human donor in good health. CDR3s include the opening cysteine and the closing phenylalanine or tryptophan. Fields, in order: J gene, V gene, CDR3 protein.

>TRBJ2-7|TRBV5-4
CASSPTQLAGAHEQYF
>TRBJ2-3|TRBV7-6
CASSPTTSALNTDTQYF
>TRBJ2-7|TRBV28
CASSLELNSYEQYF
>TRBJ2-1|TRBV5-4
CASSLAISGPYNEQFF
>TRBJ2-7|TRBV4-1
CASSQGAGTGYYEQYF
>TRBJ1-1|TRBV11-2
CASSPTPIPSGEEAFF
>TRBJ1-2|TRBV4-1
CASSHLTVTTNYGYTF
>TRBJ2-1|TRBV29-1
CSVEAPLGSVNEQFF
>TRBJ1-5|TRBV13
CASSLQGGDQPQHF
>TRBJ2-2|TRBV7-2
CASRQDRRYIGELFF
>TRBJ1-6|TRBV25-1
CASRRTGIRSPLHF
>TRBJ2-1|TRBV10-3
CAISEVAGDYNEQFF
>TRBJ2-1|TRBV6-1
CASSEAQLTYNEQFF
>TRBJ1-5|TRBV28
CASSFLVEGPQHF
>TRBJ1-1|TRBV2
CASSGLISEVGYTEAFF
>TRBJ2-1|TRBV2
CASSQTSFNEQFF
>TRBJ2-1|TRBV6-5
CASSYTRLQGAQFF
>TRBJ2-1|TRBV2
CASSAGTLGNEQFF
>TRBJ2-5|TRBV5-1
CASDLRGDKETQYF
>TRBJ2-7|TRBV7-8
CASSLPGGGRVYEQYF
>TRBJ1-4|TRBV11-2
CASSRYNEKLFF
>TRBJ2-5|TRBV20-1
CSASRGLAANF
>TRBJ1-3|TRBV9
CASSAGDRVAGNTIYF
>TRBJ1-5|TRBV10-3
CAISESPGQDNQPQHF
>TRBJ1-1|TRBV6-6
CASRIDPDSEAFF
>TRBJ2-7|TRBV6-6
CASTYGTGTHEQYF
>TRBJ2-7|TRBV6-1
CASSESRTSGEQYF
>TRBJ2-1|TRBV27
CASSEIGGDVNEQFF
>TRBJ2-7|TRBV13
CASSLGLAGTNEQYF
>TRBJ2-1|TRBV28
CASLRELSYNEQFF
>TRBJ1-1|TRBV20-1
CSATDRIAFF
>TRBJ2-6|TRBV30
CAWSVAGTGANVLTF
>TRBJ1-5|TRBV19
CASTEDSQYQPQHF
>TRBJ1-5|TRBV2
CASSETQGARQPQHF
>TRBJ1-1|TRBV28
CASSSTGLNTEAFF
>TRBJ2-6|TRBV19
CASSIKGVGANVLTF
>TRBJ2-2|TRBV6-5
CASSTLARGTGELFF
>TRBJ2-5|TRBV6-5
CASSFRQGVVGTQYF
>TRBJ2-7|TRBV4-1
CASSPGLAANYEQYF
>TRBJ2-2|TRBV6-6
CASSGLQTGELFF
>TRBJ2-7|TRBV10-3
CAISESGEPVEEQYF
>TRBJ1-1|TRBV5-4
CASSFDRDTEAFF
>TRBJ2-7|TRBV12-5
CASGSPPDRSARYEQYF
>TRBJ2-3|TRBV28
CASSWATSGITDTQYF
>TRBJ1-5|TRBV6-1
CATSRQGTAQPQHF
>TRBJ1-2|TRBV2
CASSGTGDGYTF
>TRBJ1-4|TRBV7-9
CASSLYFGAGTNEKLFF
>TRBJ2-1|TRBV27
CASIETAGRSSSYNEQFF
>TRBJ2-3|TRBV7-9
CASSPRGGRGSTDTQYF
>TRBJ1-1|TRBV27
CASSFRGTEAFF
>TRBJ1-2|TRBV6-1
CASRRTAGYGYTF
>TRBJ2-4|TRBV7-3
CASSPYPAVAKNIQYF